This passage covers 21 T cell receptor beta chains from one sample sequenced in a study of blood T cell repertoires in COVID-19. Data came from immunoSEQ multiplex PCR; TCRdb stores just in-frame clones and leaves some out. Of more than 100,000 clones listed, approximately 87% are singletons. The sequenced sample was peripheral blood. The source of these receptors is a man between 65 and 85 years old with active COVID-19.

V gene TRBV18 combines with J gene TRBJ2-1; 7 nucleotides align to TRBD2. With V trimmed by 6 bases and J by 8 bases, 10 bases remained unmatched. The CDR3 has 14 amino acids. The germline CDR1 and CDR2 sequences are KGHSH and LQKENI. In DNA form, the CDR3 reads TGTGCCAGCTCCCCCTATGCGGGAGACTATGAGCAGTTCTTC. Amino acids: CASSPYAGDYEQFF.

Details on this clone: A junction end diverges from the germline sequence, so it may reflect a read error. The V and J genes are TRBV4-1 and TRBJ2-1; D possibly corresponds to TRBD2 (5 bases). From germline, CDR1 is MGHRA and CDR2 YSYEKL. This CDR3 has 16 residues. In DNA form, the CDR3 reads TGCGCCAGCAGCCATCCGGGAAGGAGCTCCTACAATGAGCGGTTCTTC. This sequence encodes CASSHPGRSSYNERFF.

The chain carries TRBV28 and TRBJ1-5; D not certain. The length of the CDR3 is 16 residues. Germline CDR1 reads MDHEN; CDR2 reads SYDVKM. V lost 6 bases to trimming and J lost 2 bases, with 17 bases between them. CDR3 loop: CASSLEPQRGNQPQHF. The CDR3 coding sequence is TGTGCCAGCAGCCTTGAGCCCCAGCGGGGCAATCAGCCCCAGCATTTT.

This clone was detected only once. V is TRBV5-4 and J is TRBJ2-1; TRBD2 matches at 12 bases. CDR3 size: 16 residues. V gave up 5 bases and J gave up 9 bases; unmatched junction bases: 12. Germline CDR1 SGHNT, CDR2 YYREEE (reference sequence). CDR3: CASSPPGLAGMGEQFF. CDR3 nucleotide sequence: TGTGCCAGCAGTCCCCCGGGACTAGCGGGTATGGGTGAGCAGTTCTTC. Variable domain in full (rest from reference TRBV5-4 and TRBJ2-1): ETGVTQSPTHLIKTRGQQVTLRCSSQSGHNTVSWYQQALGQGPQFIFQYYREEENGRGNFPPRFSGLQFPNYSSELNVNALELDDSALYLCASSPPGLAGMGEQFFGPGTRLTVL.

The V and J genes are TRBV5-6 and TRBJ1-1; 7 bases map to TRBD1. Per the germline V gene, CDR1 is SGHDT and CDR2 is YYEEEE. With 4 bases clipped from V and 0 bases from J, the junction kept 9 bases outside the gene matches. This CDR3 comprises 16 residues. This CDR3 reads CASSPYRGNMNTEAFF. CDR3 sequence (DNA): TGTGCCAGCAGCCCTTACAGGGGCAACATGAACACTGAAGCTTTCTTT.

This rearrangement joins TRBV7-8 to TRBJ2-3; 7 nucleotides align to TRBD2. The CDR3 length is 15 residues. Trimming took 0 bases from V and 5 from J; bases not matched to a gene: 5. Per germline, CDR1 SGHVS and CDR2 FQNEAQ. CDR3: CASSLAGGRGDTQYF. As DNA, the CDR3 is TGTGCCAGCAGCTTAGCGGGAGGGCGGGGAGATACGCAGTATTTT.

The chain joins TRBV28 to TRBJ1-2; no reliable D call. CDR1 is MDHEN, CDR2 SYDVKM, per germline. V dropped 5 bases and J dropped 6 bases, with 10 bases sitting between them. This CDR3 region has 12 residues. The CDR3 spells CASSGTVHGYTF. CDR3 DNA: TGTGCCAGCAGTGGCACAGTCCATGGCTACACCTTC.

The chain combines TRBV5-4 with TRBJ2-7, with 7 positions matching TRBD1. Germline CDR1 and CDR2: SGHNT and YYREEE (reference sequence). The CDR3 totals 14 residues. J gave up 2 bases and V 4 bases, and 6 bases lay outside the gene matches. CDR3 coding DNA: TGTGCCAGCAGCACAAGACAGGGTCCCTACGAGCAGTACTTC. Its protein product is CASSTRQGPYEQYF.

This chain uses TRBV18 with TRBJ2-5, with 7 bases aligning to TRBD2. The V gene end was trimmed by 2 bases and the J gene end by 5 bases; junction bases not matched to a gene: 5. The CDR3 sequence is 14 residues long. CDR1 is KGHSH and CDR2 is LQKENI in the germline V gene. The CDR3 region has the DNA TGTGCCAGCTCACCAGCGGGCGGGAGTGAGACCCAGTACTTC. This codes for CASSPAGGSETQYF.

The chain recombines TRBV29-1 with TRBJ2-6, with a possible D match to TRBD1 (6 bases). The CDR3 has 16 amino acids. Germline-derived CDR1 and CDR2 are SQVTM and ANQGSEA. The V end lost 1 base, the J end lost 2 bases, and 12 bases lay between the germline ends. The CDR3 coding sequence is TGCAGCGTTGAAGTATATACAGGGACTGGGGCCAACGTCCTGACTTTC. This sequence encodes CSVEVYTGTGANVLTF.

This chain joins TRBV5-4 and TRBJ2-7; 14 bases are shared with TRBD2. This CDR3 contains 17 residues. CDR1 SGHNT and CDR2 YYREEE come from the germline V gene (reference sequence). V shed 4 bases, J shed 3 bases, and the junction held 9 bases outside the gene matches. The CDR3 is CASSGGTSGRDHYEQYF. The CDR3 DNA sequence: TGTGCCAGCAGCGGCGGGACTAGCGGGAGAGATCACTACGAGCAGTACTTC.

The V and J genes are TRBV7-2 and TRBJ1-2, with a tentative D call TRBD1 (5 bases). CDR3 length equals 14 residues. Per germline, CDR1 SGHTA and CDR2 FQGNSA. V lost 6 bases, J lost 0 bases, and 11 bases lay in between. The CDR3 region has the DNA TGTGCCAGCAGTCCGACAGCCACTAACTATGGCTACACCTTC. This gives the protein CASSPTATNYGYTF.

The chain links TRBV6-6 to TRBJ2-7, with D uncertain. V dropped 0 bases and J dropped 2 bases, with 11 bases sitting between them. Germline V gene sequence: CDR1 MNHNY, CDR2 SVGAGI (reference sequence). The CDR3 length is 15 residues. The CDR3 loop is CASSYSATPPYEQYF. For the CDR3, the DNA is TGTGCCAGCAGTTACTCTGCGACACCCCCCTACGAGCAGTACTTC.

J is TRBJ2-2 and V is TRBV19, with D possibly TRBD1 on 6 matching bases. Trimming stripped 5 bases from V and 1 base from J, with 8 bases between. The CDR3 extends over 14 amino acids. Germline loops: CDR1 LNHDA, CDR2 SQIVND (reference sequence). In DNA, the CDR3 is TGTGCCAGTAGTGGGACACAGAACACCGGGGAGCTGTTTTTT. Amino acids: CASSGTQNTGELFF. The variable domain in full, completed from reference TRBV19 and TRBJ2-2, reads DGGITQSPKYLFRKEGQNVTLSCEQNLNHDAMYWYRQDPGQGLRLIYYSQIVNDFQKGDIAEGYSVSREKKESFPLTVTSAQKNPTAFYLCASSGTQNTGELFFGEGSRLTVL.

The rearrangement joins TRBV9 to TRBJ2-5; TRBD1 aligns across 7 bases. V lost 0 bases to trimming and J lost 7 bases; unmatched junction nucleotides: 6. The CDR3 sequence is 14 residues long. Germline V CDR1 and CDR2: SGDLS, YYNGEE. The CDR3 loop reads CASSVDRGEGTQYF. The CDR3 nucleotides are TGTGCCAGCAGCGTAGACAGGGGAGAGGGGACCCAGTACTTC.

The V gene is TRBV27, the J gene TRBJ1-1; a weak D match, TRBD1 (6 bases). The germline V gene has CDR1 MNHEY and CDR2 SMNVEV (reference sequence). The CDR3 extends over 14 amino acids. Trimming took off 9 bases at V and 4 bases at J, with 18 bases between the two ends. For the CDR3, the DNA is TGTGCCAGACGTCCGGACAGTTCGGCCACTGAAGCTTTCTTT. Translation: CARRPDSSATEAFF.

The CDR3 nucleotides read TGTGCCAGCAGGGACAGGGGGGGCACTGAAGCTTTCTTT. Residues: CASRDRGGTEAFF. V is TRBV6-6 and J is TRBJ1-1, with 10 nucleotides matching TRBD1. From germline, CDR1 is MNHNY and CDR2 SVGAGI (reference sequence). The CDR3 spans 13 residues. The J segment lost 4 bases and the V segment lost 6 bases, leaving 2 bases of the junction unmatched.

The chain is built from TRBV7-9 and TRBJ2-7, with D maybe TRBD1 (6 bases). Trimming stripped 3 bases from V and 5 bases from J, with 8 bases between. CDR1 is SEHNR and CDR2 is FQNEAQ in the germline V gene (reference sequence). The CDR3 loop spans 12 amino acids. CDR3 bases: TGTGCCAGCAGCTTGGACAGCAACGAGCAGTACTTC. It is translated as CASSLDSNEQYF.

The chain joins TRBV6-5 to TRBJ1-1; 7 bases line up with TRBD1. There are 13 residues in the CDR3. The V segment lost 6 bases and the J segment 5 bases; nucleotides outside the gene matches: 6. Germline V gives CDR1 MNHEY, CDR2 SVGAGI. CDR3 sequence reads: CASRSDRATEAFF. The CDR3 coding sequence is TGTGCCAGCAGATCTGACAGGGCAACTGAAGCTTTCTTT.

In this sample, this clone turned up a few times. The V gene is TRBV28, the J gene TRBJ2-7; 10 bases fit TRBD1. Germline loops: CDR1 MDHEN, CDR2 SYDVKM. The V segment lost 9 bases and the J segment 5 bases; nucleotides outside the gene matches: 4. CDR3 length: 12 amino acids. The CDR3 sequence: CASHDRGHEQYF. The CDR3 coding sequence is TGTGCCAGTCACGACAGGGGGCACGAGCAGTACTTC.

The chain is built from TRBV20-1 and TRBJ2-5; D not resolved. Germline CDR1 and CDR2: DFQATT and SNEGSKA (reference sequence). This CDR3 has 11 amino acids. V lost 7 bases, J lost 4 bases, and 10 bases lay in between. Here the CDR3 DNA reads TGCAGTGGTTGGAGTACAGAGACCCAGTACTTC. This gives the protein CSGWSTETQYF.